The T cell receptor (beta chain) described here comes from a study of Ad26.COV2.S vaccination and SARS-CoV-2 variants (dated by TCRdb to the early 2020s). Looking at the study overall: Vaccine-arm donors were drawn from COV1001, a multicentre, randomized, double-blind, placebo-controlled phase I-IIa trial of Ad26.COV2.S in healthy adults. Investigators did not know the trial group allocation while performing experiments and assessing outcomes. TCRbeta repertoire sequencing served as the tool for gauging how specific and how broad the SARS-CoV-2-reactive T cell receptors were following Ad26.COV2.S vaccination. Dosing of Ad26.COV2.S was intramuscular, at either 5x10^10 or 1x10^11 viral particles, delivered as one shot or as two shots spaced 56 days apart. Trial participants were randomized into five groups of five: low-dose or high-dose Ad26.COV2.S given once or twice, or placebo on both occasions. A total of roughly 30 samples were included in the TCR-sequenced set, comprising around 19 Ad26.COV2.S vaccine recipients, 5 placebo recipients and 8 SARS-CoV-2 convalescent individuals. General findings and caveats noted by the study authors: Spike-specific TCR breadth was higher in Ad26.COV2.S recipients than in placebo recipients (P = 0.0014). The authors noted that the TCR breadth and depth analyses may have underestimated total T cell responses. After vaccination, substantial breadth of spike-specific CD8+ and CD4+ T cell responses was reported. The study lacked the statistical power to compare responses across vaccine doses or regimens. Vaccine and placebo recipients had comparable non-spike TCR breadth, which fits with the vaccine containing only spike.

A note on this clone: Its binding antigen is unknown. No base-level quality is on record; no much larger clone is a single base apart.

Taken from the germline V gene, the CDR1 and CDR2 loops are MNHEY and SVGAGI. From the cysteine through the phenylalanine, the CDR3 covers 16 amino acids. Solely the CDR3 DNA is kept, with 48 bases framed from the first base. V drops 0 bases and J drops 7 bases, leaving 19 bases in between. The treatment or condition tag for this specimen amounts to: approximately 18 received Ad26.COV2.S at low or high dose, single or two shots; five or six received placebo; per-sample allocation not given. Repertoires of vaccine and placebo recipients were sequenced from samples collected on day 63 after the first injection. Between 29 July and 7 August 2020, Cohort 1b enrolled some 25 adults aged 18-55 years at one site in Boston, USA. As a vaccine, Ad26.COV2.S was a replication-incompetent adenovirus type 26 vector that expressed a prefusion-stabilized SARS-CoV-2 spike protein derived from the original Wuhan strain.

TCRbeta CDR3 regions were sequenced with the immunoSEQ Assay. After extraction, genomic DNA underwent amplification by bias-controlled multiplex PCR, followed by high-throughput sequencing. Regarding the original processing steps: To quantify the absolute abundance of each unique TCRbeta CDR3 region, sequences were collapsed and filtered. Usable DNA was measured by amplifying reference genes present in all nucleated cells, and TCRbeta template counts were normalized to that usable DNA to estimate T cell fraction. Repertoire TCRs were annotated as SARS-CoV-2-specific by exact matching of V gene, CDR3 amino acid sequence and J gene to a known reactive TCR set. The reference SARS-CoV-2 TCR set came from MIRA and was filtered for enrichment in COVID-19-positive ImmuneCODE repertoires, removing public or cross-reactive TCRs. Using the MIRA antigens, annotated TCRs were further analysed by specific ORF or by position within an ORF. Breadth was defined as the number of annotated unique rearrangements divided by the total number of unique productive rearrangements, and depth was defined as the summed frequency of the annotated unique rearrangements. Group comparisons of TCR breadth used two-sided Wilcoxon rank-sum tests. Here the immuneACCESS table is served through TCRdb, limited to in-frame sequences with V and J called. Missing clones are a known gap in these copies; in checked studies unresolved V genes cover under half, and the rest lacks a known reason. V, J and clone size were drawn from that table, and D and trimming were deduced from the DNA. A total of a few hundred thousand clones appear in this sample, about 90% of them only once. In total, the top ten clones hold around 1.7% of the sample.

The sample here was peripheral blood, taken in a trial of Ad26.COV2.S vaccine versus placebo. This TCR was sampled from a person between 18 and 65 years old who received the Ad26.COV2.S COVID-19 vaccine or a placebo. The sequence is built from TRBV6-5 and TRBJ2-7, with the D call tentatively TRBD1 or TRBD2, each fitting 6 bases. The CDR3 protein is CASSYSSRGALREQYF. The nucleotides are TGTGCCAGCAGTTACTCGAGTAGGGGGGCCCTACGGGAGCAGTACTTC.